This passage covers 8 T cell receptor beta chains from one sample sequenced in a study of blood T cell repertoires in COVID-19. The assay was immunoSEQ multiplex PCR, and TCRdb's table has in-frame clones only and misses some. The table includes 95,000 or so clones, 70% to 90% detected once. Material: peripheral blood. Receptors originate from a human donor in a cohort sampled during active COVID-19.

In this sample, this clone turned up many times. J is TRBJ1-1 and V is TRBV10-3, with D unclear. The V end lost 6 bases, the J end lost 1 base, and 9 bases lay between the germline ends. CDR3 length equals 13 residues. Germline V gene data show CDR1 as ENHRY and CDR2 as SYGVKD. The CDR3 region is CAIRERGNTEAFF. In nucleotides, the CDR3 is TGTGCCATCAGGGAGAGAGGGAACACTGAAGCTTTCTTT.

For this clone: Sequence at one end of the junction differs from germline and may be a read error. The genes are TRBV20-1 and TRBJ2-3, with unresolved D. The germline V gene has CDR1 DFQATT and CDR2 SNEGSKA (reference sequence). CDR3 length: 11 amino acids. CDR3 amino acids: CSARDVTRHWF. Written as DNA, the CDR3 is TGCAGTGCTAGAGATGTAACGAGACACTGGTTT.

V usage is TRBV30 and J usage is TRBJ1-2; D is perhaps TRBD1 (5 bases). Germline V gene data show CDR1 as GTSNPN and CDR2 as SVGIG (reference sequence). There are 12 residues in the CDR3. V lost 4 bases and J lost 6, with 12 bases in between. CDR3 nucleotides: TGTGCCTGGACGCGAATGGGGCATGGCTACACCTTC. This codes for CAWTRMGHGYTF. Supplemented by reference TRBV30 and TRBJ1-2, the full variable domain reads SQTIHQWPATLVQPVGSPLSLECTVEGTSNPNLYWYRQAAGRGLQLLFYSVGIGQISSEVPQNLSASRPQDRQFILSSKKLLLSDSGFYLCAWTRMGHGYTFGSGTRLTVV.

This clone was observed a few times. This chain uses TRBV5-4 with TRBJ1-2; D remains ambiguous. CDR3 length: 15 amino acids. Between the trimmed V and J ends, which lost 5 bases and 7 bases, there was a span of 21 bases. Germline-derived CDR1 and CDR2 are SGHNT and YYREEE (reference sequence). Written as DNA, the CDR3 is TGTGCCAGCAGGGTATTTGGGCCGAGAACTAGTGGCTACACCTTC. As protein: CASRVFGPRTSGYTF. Using reference TRBV5-4 and TRBJ1-2 for the parts outside the CDR3, the full variable domain is ETGVTQSPTHLIKTRGQQVTLRCSSQSGHNTVSWYQQALGQGPQFIFQYYREEENGRGNFPPRFSGLQFPNYSSELNVNALELDDSALYLCASRVFGPRTSGYTFGSGTRLTVV.

Regarding this clone: Other DNA sequences of this sample code for an identical CDR3. The chain uses TRBV5-4 and TRBJ2-1; the match to TRBD2 covers 9 bases. The V gene's germline CDR1 is SGHNT and CDR2 YYREEE (reference sequence). This CDR3 region has 16 residues. The ends lost 1 base at V and 1 base at J; junction bases unmatched: 3. The CDR3 loop reads CASSLSAGGSYNEQFF. For the CDR3, the DNA is TGTGCCAGCAGCTTGTCTGCGGGGGGGTCCTACAATGAGCAGTTCTTC.

The rearrangement links TRBV27 to TRBJ2-7; 12 nucleotides match TRBD1. Germline CDR1 reads MNHEY; CDR2 reads SMNVEV (reference sequence). The CDR3 runs to 14 residues. The V gene end was trimmed by 5 bases and the J gene end by 5 bases; junction bases not matched to a gene: 4. The CDR3 spells CASSPGQGANEQYF. As DNA, the CDR3 is TGTGCCAGCAGTCCGGGACAGGGGGCAAACGAGCAGTACTTC.

The chain carries TRBV11-2 and TRBJ1-2, with unresolved D. Trimming cost V 5 bases and J 8 bases, with 18 bases left between them. The CDR3 is 14 amino acids. The germline V gene has CDR1 SGHAT and CDR2 FQNNGV. CDR3 residues: CASSPVREGLGYTF. In DNA, the CDR3 is TGTGCCAGCAGCCCCGTGAGGGAGGGATTAGGCTACACCTTC.

The chain couples TRBV4-3 to TRBJ2-1; D may be TRBD1 (8 bases). CDR1 is LGHNA, CDR2 YSLEER, per germline. The CDR3 is 17 amino acids. V lost 4 bases and J 2 bases, leaving 18 bases between the germline ends. This chain's CDR3 is CASSPQGARGPYNEQFF. The DNA of the CDR3 is TGCGCCAGCAGCCCTCAGGGGGCGCGGGGGCCCTACAATGAGCAGTTCTTC.